This T cell receptor (beta chain) was found in a study of blood T cells in healthy people across ages. Study as a whole: Capture via template switching afforded approximately one barcoded beta molecule per two T cells.

The use of a sample-barcoded 5' primer and a J-beta primer mix characterized a second PCR of roughly 6 to 11 cycles. TCRdb independently ran MiXCR on the 5' RACE reads; one entry per CDR3 protein. Of fewer than 800,000 distinct CDR3 sequences in the sample, 45% to 50% are singletons; the top ten hold roughly 31%. Germline CDR1 reads SGHDT; CDR2 reads YYEEEE. The CDR3 has 16 residues. Trimming removed 3 bases at V and 7 bases at J, with 23 bases between. Material: blood. This receptor was taken from a woman aged 55-75 years in good health. V usage is TRBV5-6 and J usage is TRBJ2-7; no definite D call. CDR3 region: CASSWVLEFSYYEQYF. The CDR3 nucleotides read TGTGCCAGCAGCTGGGTGCTTGAGTTCTCATACTATGAGCAGTACTTC.